This T cell receptor beta chain is drawn from a study of CDR3 diversity in severe acne. TCRdb ran MiXCR on the PCR reads and lists one entry per CDR3 protein. Among 85,000 to 120,000 distinct CDR3 sequences, about half were seen once, and the ten largest hold approximately 13%. The CDR3 length is 12 residues. Germline V gene sequence: CDR1 SQVTM, CDR2 ANQGSEA. This chain connects TRBV29-1 to TRBJ2-1; D is undetermined. The TCR originated in a male donor with acne. Source material: blood. The CDR3 spells CRAAQSYNEQFF. DNA of the CDR3: TGCAGGGCGGCACAGTCCTACAATGAGCAGTTCTTC.